This entry lists 5 T cell receptor beta chains sequenced from one sample in a study of blood T cell repertoires in COVID-19. Generated by immunoSEQ multiplex PCR, the TCRdb table keeps only in-frame clones and is missing some. Here the sample spans 200,000 to 250,000 clones, about 84% being singletons. The sample taken for sequencing was PBMCs or T cells enriched from blood (not recorded which). Every receptor here comes from a man in his fifties or sixties who had recovered from COVID-19.

The chain employs TRBV5-6 and TRBJ1-1, with D perhaps TRBD1 (6 bases). The germline V gene has CDR1 SGHDT and CDR2 YYEEEE. The CDR3 has 15 residues. Trimming took off 3 bases at V and 4 bases at J, with 16 bases between the two ends. CDR3 amino acids: CASSSLQGKGTEAFF. In DNA, the CDR3 is TGTGCCAGCAGCTCGTTACAGGGAAAGGGCACTGAAGCTTTCTTT.

The V gene is TRBV19, the J gene TRBJ1-6; D uncertain. Germline CDR1 LNHDA, CDR2 SQIVND (reference sequence). Trimming pared 2 bases from V and 8 bases from J, leaving 13 bases between. CDR3 length: 15 residues. DNA for the CDR3: TGTGCCAGTAGTATATCACACACTATGTATTCACCCCTCCACTTT. Translated, it gives CASSISHTMYSPLHF.

This clone appeared a single time. The chain is built from TRBV27 and TRBJ1-1; 12 positions agree with TRBD1. The CDR3 is 16 residues long. V was pared by 4 bases and J by 4 bases, with 7 bases of the junction left unmatched. CDR1 is MNHEY and CDR2 is SMNVEV in the germline V gene (reference sequence). Here the CDR3 reads CASSSGTGGKGTEAFF. The CDR3 bases are TGTGCCAGCAGTTCTGGGACAGGGGGCAAGGGCACTGAAGCTTTCTTT.

The J gene is TRBJ2-2, the V gene TRBV9; 9 bases fit TRBD1. The CDR3 runs to 15 residues. V shed 0 bases and J 7 bases; nucleotides not matched to a gene: 4. CDR1 and CDR2 (germline): SGDLS, YYNGEE. This chain's CDR3 is CASSVGTGESGELFF. CDR3 nucleotide sequence: TGTGCCAGCAGCGTAGGGACAGGGGAAAGCGGGGAGCTGTTTTTT.

The CDR3, as DNA: TGTGCCAGCAGCTTACCGACAGGGGGCCGGGGCTACACCTTC. This gives the protein CASSLPTGGRGYTF. The rearrangement links TRBV7-8 to TRBJ1-2; 10 positions agree with TRBD1. The J segment lost 8 bases and the V segment lost 2 bases, leaving 5 bases of the junction unmatched. Germline values: CDR1 SGHVS, CDR2 FQNEAQ. This CDR3 is built from 14 residues. Together with reference TRBV7-8 and TRBJ1-2, the CDR3 gives the full variable domain: GAGVSQSPRYKVAKRGQDVALRCDPISGHVSLFWYQQALGQGPEFLTYFQNEAQLDKSGLPSDRFFAERPEGSVSTLKIQRTQQEDSAVYLCASSLPTGGRGYTFGSGTRLTVV.